Listed here are 14 T cell receptor beta chains from one sample, sequenced in a study of T-cell reconstitution after alpha-beta-depleted transplantation in children. The library targeted TCRbeta and was prepared with unique molecular identifiers. One entry per CDR3 protein results from TCRdb running MiXCR on the PCR reads. Of approximately 800,000 distinct CDR3 sequences in the sample, approximately 15% were seen once. Here the sequenced sample was PBMCs, mostly from graft donor cells, taken 360 days after TCRalphabeta/CD19-depleted stem cell transplant. These receptors were obtained from a male patient under 18 who had a stem cell transplant for acute lymphoblastic leukemia, so the T cells may come from the graft donor.

This sequence joins TRBV12-3 or TRBV12-4 and TRBJ2-7; 7 nucleotides line up with TRBD2. This CDR3 has 14 residues. The V and J ends lost 4 bases and 5 bases, in that order; junction bases with no gene match: 8. CDR3 sequence: CASSSWRENHEQYF. The CDR3 coding sequence is TGTGCCAGCAGTTCTTGGCGGGAGAACCACGAGCAGTACTTC.

The chain recombines TRBV27 with TRBJ2-5; D ambiguous. Germline V CDR1 and CDR2: MNHEY, SMNVEV (reference sequence). The CDR3 is 16 amino acids. Trimming cost V 5 bases and J 0 bases, with 16 bases left between them. CDR3 amino acids: CASSPILTEYQETQYF. DNA of the CDR3: TGTGCCAGCAGTCCAATCTTGACGGAGTACCAAGAGACCCAGTACTTC.

This chain connects TRBV18 to TRBJ2-7; D is unclear. This CDR3 is built from 14 residues. Deletions cut 6 bases from V and 1 base from J, with 13 bases between. Germline V gives CDR1 KGHSH, CDR2 LQKENI. The CDR3 sequence is CASSHLDRSYEQYF. In nucleotides, the CDR3 is TGTGCCAGCTCTCATCTGGACCGATCCTACGAGCAGTACTTC.

This clonotype was counted at least ten times. The genes are TRBV20-1 and TRBJ1-2; TRBD1 might be the D (5 bases). The CDR3 consists of 14 residues. From germline, CDR1 is DFQATT and CDR2 SNEGSKA (reference sequence). Trimming left V 5 bases short and J 0 bases short, with 13 bases between. The CDR3 region has the DNA TGCAGTGCTTCGTCCGGGGCGTCTAACTATGGCTACACCTTC. It yields the protein CSASSGASNYGYTF.

This clonotype has just a few counts. V gene TRBV11-1 combines with J gene TRBJ1-6; D perhaps matches TRBD1 (5 bases). Trimming pared 5 bases from V and 8 bases from J, leaving 16 bases between. CDR1 is SGHAT and CDR2 is FQDESV in the germline V gene (reference sequence). This CDR3 region has 15 residues. The CDR3 reads CASSPGPAEDSPLHF. CDR3 nucleotide sequence: TGTGCCAGCAGCCCAGGGCCAGCAGAGGATTCACCCCTCCACTTT.

This clonotype was seen a few times. The chain combines TRBV5-1 with TRBJ2-3; the match to TRBD1 covers 7 bases. In germline, CDR1 is SGHRS, CDR2 YFSETQ. With V trimmed by 4 bases and J by 0 bases, 8 bases remained unmatched. The CDR3 is made up of 16 amino acids. The CDR3 region has the DNA TGCGCCAGCAGCGTCCACAGGGGCCGTAGCACAGATACGCAGTATTTT. Residues: CASSVHRGRSTDTQYF.

The table lists this clonotype with a few counts. The CDR3 here is CASKQTPGGYGYTF. As DNA, the CDR3 is TGTGCCAGCAAGCAGACGCCCGGGGGCTATGGCTACACCTTC. The J gene is TRBJ1-2, the V gene TRBV12-3 or TRBV12-4; tentative D call: TRBD1 (5 bases). The CDR3 is 14 amino acids. Trimming left V 7 bases short and J 4 bases short, with 16 bases between.

This clonotype has a count of ten or more. The rearrangement uses TRBV7-6 and TRBJ2-2; D gene unclear. Germline V CDR1 and CDR2: SGHVS, FNYEAQ. The CDR3 sequence is 18 residues long. V shed 1 base and J shed 1 base, with 16 bases lying between them. The chain's CDR3 is CASSLGTRRAQNTGELFF. As DNA, the CDR3 is TGTGCCAGCAGCTTAGGAACGAGAAGGGCCCAGAACACCGGGGAGCTGTTTTTT.

V gene TRBV6-4 combines with J gene TRBJ1-6; TRBD1 matches at 7 bases. V shed 6 bases and J 6 bases; nucleotides not matched to a gene: 5. This CDR3 has 14 residues. Germline CDR1 is MRHNA and CDR2 is SNTAGT. This CDR3 is CASSLQGSNSPLHF. The CDR3 bases are TGTGCCAGCAGCCTACAGGGGAGTAATTCACCCCTCCACTTT.

The chain has TRBV9 and TRBJ2-7; either TRBD1 or TRBD2 may fit D (7 bases each). Germline V CDR1 and CDR2: SGDLS, YYNGEE. V gave up 10 bases and J gave up 2 bases, with 34 bases separating them. CDR3 length equals 19 residues. The CDR3 sequence is CACCLEGRGRGRSTYEQYF. The CDR3 bases are TGTGCCTGCTGTTTAGAAGGTCGGGGGAGGGGGCGATCCACCTACGAGCAGTACTTC.

The CDR3 region is CASSQASGRYNEQFF. The CDR3 DNA follows: TGTGCCAGCAGCCAAGCTAGCGGGAGGTACAATGAGCAGTTCTTC. The chain combines TRBV14 with TRBJ2-1, with 11 positions matching TRBD2. Per germline, CDR1 SGHDN and CDR2 FVKESK. This CDR3 comprises 15 residues. V dropped 1 base and J dropped 4; count of bases not matched to a gene: 0. Using reference TRBV14 and TRBJ2-1 for the parts outside the CDR3, the full variable domain is EAGVTQFPSHSVIEKGQTVTLRCDPISGHDNLYWYRRVMGKEIKFLLHFVKESKQDESGMPNNRFLAERTGGTYSTLKVQPAELEDSGVYFCASSQASGRYNEQFFGPGTRLTVL.

This clonotype has a handful of counts. The chain joins TRBV12-3 or TRBV12-4 to TRBJ2-2; no clear D gene. This CDR3 spans 14 amino acids. V was cut by 2 bases and J by 3 bases, with 7 bases left in between. The CDR3 DNA reads TGTGCCAGCAGTTTACAGGTTCACACCGGGGAGCTGTTTTTT. It specifies CASSLQVHTGELFF.

This clonotype appeared a few times. J is TRBJ2-1 and V is TRBV7-9; 9 positions match TRBD2. The ends lost 3 bases at V and 1 base at J; junction bases unmatched: 4. CDR1 is SEHNR, CDR2 FQNEAQ, per germline (reference sequence). The length of the CDR3 is 16 residues. This chain's CDR3 is CASSFRLAESYNEQFF. As DNA, the CDR3 is TGTGCCAGCAGCTTTAGACTAGCGGAGTCCTACAATGAGCAGTTCTTC. Combining the CDR3 with reference TRBV7-9 and TRBJ2-1 gives the whole variable domain DTGVSQNPRHKITKRGQNVTFRCDPISEHNRLYWYRQTLGQGPEFLTYFQNEAQLEKSRLLSDRFSAERPKGSFSTLEIQRTEQGDSAMYLCASSFRLAESYNEQFFGPGTRLTVL.

This chain joins TRBV28 and TRBJ2-7; D possibly corresponds to TRBD2 (5 bases). Trimming removed 5 bases from V and 2 bases from J, with 10 bases in between. This CDR3 region has 13 residues. In germline, CDR1 is MDHEN, CDR2 SYDVKM. The CDR3 DNA reads as TGTGCCAGCAGTGACCGGGATACCTACGAGCAGTACGTC. Translation gives CASSDRDTYEQYV.